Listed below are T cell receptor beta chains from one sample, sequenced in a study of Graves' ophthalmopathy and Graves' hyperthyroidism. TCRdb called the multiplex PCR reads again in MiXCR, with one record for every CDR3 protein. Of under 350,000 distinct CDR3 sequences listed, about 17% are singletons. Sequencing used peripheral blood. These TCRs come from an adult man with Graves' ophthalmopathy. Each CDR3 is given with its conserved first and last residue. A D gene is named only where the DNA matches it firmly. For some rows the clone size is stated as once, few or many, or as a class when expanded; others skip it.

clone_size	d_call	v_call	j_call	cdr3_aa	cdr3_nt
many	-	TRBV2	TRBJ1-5	CASSENRDDQPQHF	TGTGCCAGCAGTGAAAACAGAGATGATCAGCCCCAGCATTTT
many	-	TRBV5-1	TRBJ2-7	CASSLLAMGGTRTYEQYF	TGCGCCAGCAGCTTGTTAGCCATGGGCGGGACACGAACCTACGAGCAGTACTTC
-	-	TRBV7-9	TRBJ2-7	CASSFAWSEYEQYF	TGTGCCAGCAGCTTCGCCTGGAGTGAGTACGAGCAGTACTTC
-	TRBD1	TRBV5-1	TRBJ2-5	CASSSTRTGGIETQYF	TGCGCCAGCAGCTCGACTAGGACAGGGGGTATAGAGACCCAGTACTTC
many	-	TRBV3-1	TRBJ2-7	CASSPLGHPSDEQYF	TGTGCCAGCAGCCCCCTGGGACATCCATCTGACGAGCAGTACTTC
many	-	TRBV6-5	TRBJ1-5	CASSYAVDQPQHF	TGTGCCAGCAGTTACGCGGTAGACCAGCCCCAGCATTTT
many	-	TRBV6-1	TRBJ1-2	CASSPRPGQKDGYTF	TGTGCCAGCAGTCCGAGACCGGGACAAAAGGATGGCTACACCTTC
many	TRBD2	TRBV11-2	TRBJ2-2	CASSTGTSGVNTGELFF	TGTGCCAGCAGCACCGGGACTAGCGGGGTGAACACCGGGGAGCTGTTTTTT
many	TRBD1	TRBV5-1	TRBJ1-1	CASSSGRGPDEAFF	TGCGCCAGCAGCTCTGGCAGGGGGCCGGATGAAGCTTTCTTT
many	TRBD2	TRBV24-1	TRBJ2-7	CATSTVGPGLAGSYEQYF	TGTGCCACCAGTACCGTCGGCCCCGGACTAGCGGGCTCCTACGAGCAGTACTTC
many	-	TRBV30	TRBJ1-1	CAWSGGRGNTEAFF	TGTGCCTGGAGTGGAGGTCGTGGGAACACTGAAGCTTTCTTT
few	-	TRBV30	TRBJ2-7	CAWSPGRESDEQYF	TGTGCCTGGAGCCCGGGCAGGGAGTCTGACGAGCAGTACTTC
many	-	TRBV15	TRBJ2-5	CATSRGERGEETQYF	TGTGCCACCAGCAGGGGGGAACGGGGAGAAGAGACCCAGTACTTC
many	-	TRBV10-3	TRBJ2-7	CASHGDSYEQYF	TGTGCCAGTCACGGGGACTCCTACGAGCAGTACTTC
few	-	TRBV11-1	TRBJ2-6	CASSSTGVTGANVLTF	TGTGCCAGCAGCTCAACCGGGGTAACTGGGGCCAACGTCCTGACTTTC
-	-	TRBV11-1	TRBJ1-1	CASSLEERANTEAFF	TGTGCCAGCAGCTTAGAGGAACGAGCTAACACTGAAGCTTTCTTT
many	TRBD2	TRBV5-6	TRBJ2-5	CASSLKGLAGGGETQYF	TGTGCCAGCAGCTTGAAGGGACTAGCTGGGGGAGGAGAGACCCAGTACTTC
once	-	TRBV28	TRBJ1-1	CASSLLSRRSTEAFF	TGTGCCAGCAGTTTATTGAGCAGGAGGAGCACTGAAGCTTTCTTT
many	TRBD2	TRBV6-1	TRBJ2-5	CASSEFIPGLATQETQYF	TGTGCCAGCAGTGAATTTATTCCGGGACTAGCGACCCAAGAGACCCAGTACTTC
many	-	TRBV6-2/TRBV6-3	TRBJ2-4	CASSYSRTTEIAKNIQYF	TGTGCCAGCAGTTACTCGAGGACTACGGAGATAGCCAAAAACATTCAGTACTTC
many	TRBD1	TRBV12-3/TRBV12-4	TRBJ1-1	CASSLFRGDTEAFF	TGTGCCAGCAGTTTATTCAGGGGGGACACTGAAGCTTTCTTT
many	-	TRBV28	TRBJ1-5	CASSSGGGNNQPQHF	TGTGCCAGCTCCTCCGGGGGGGGTAACAATCAGCCCCAGCATTTT
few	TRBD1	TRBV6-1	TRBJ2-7	CASSPGQVRWEQYF	TGTGCCAGCAGTCCTGGACAGGTTCGTTGGGAGCAGTACTTC
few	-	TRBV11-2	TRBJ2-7	CASSPCGGRKLEEQYF	TGTGCCAGCAGCCCCTGTGGGGGTAGGAAACTAGAAGAGCAGTACTTC
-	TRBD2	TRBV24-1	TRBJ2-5	CATSDWGGLGETQYF	TGTGCCACCAGTGACTGGGGAGGGCTCGGAGAGACCCAGTACTTC
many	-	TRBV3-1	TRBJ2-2	CASRSANTGELFF	TGTGCCAGCCGTAGCGCGAACACCGGGGAGCTGTTTTTT